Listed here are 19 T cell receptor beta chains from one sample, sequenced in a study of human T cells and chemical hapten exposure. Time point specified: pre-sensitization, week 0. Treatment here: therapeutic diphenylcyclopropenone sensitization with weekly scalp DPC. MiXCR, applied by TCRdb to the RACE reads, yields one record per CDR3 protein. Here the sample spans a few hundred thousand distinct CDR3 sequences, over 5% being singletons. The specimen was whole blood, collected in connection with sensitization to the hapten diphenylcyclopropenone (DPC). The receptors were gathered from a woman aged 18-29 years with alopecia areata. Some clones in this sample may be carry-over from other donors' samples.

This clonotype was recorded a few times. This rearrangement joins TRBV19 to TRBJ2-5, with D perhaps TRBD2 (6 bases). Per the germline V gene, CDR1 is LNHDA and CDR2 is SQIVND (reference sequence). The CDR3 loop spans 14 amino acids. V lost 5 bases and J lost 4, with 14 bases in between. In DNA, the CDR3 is TGTGCCAGTAGTTATGGGACGGAGGGAGAGACCCAGTACTTC. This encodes CASSYGTEGETQYF.

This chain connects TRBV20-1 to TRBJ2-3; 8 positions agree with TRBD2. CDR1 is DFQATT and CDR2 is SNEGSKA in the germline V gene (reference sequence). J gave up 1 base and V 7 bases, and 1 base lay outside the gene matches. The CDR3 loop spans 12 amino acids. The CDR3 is CSGRGGTDTQYF. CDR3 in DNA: TGCAGTGGGCGGGGGGGCACAGATACGCAGTATTTT.

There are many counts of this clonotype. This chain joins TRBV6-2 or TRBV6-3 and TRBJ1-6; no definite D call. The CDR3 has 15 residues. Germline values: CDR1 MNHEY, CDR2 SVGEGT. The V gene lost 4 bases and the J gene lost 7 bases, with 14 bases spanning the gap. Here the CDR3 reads CASSFVDPGNSPLHF. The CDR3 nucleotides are TGTGCCAGCAGTTTCGTCGACCCTGGGAATTCACCCCTCCACTTT.

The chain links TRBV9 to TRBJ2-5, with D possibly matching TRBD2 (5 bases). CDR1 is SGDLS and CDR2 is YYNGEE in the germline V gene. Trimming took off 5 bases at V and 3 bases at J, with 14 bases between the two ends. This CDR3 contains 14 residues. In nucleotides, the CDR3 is TGTGCCAGCAGTCGTTCTAGCCGGGAAGAGACCCAGTACTTC. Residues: CASSRSSREETQYF. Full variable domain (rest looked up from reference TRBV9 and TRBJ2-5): DSGVTQTPKHLITATGQRVTLRCSPRSGDLSVYWYQQSLDQGLQFLIQYYNGEERAKGNILERFSAQQFPDLHSELNLSSLELGDSALYFCASSRSSREETQYFGPGTRLLVL.

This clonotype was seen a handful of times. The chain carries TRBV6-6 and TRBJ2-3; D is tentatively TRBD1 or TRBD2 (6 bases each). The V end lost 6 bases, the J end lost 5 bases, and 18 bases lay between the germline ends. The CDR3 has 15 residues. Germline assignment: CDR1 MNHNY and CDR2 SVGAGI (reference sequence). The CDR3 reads CASSPHRGGQDTQYF. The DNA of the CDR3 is TGTGCCAGCAGCCCGCACAGAGGGGGGCAAGATACGCAGTATTTT.

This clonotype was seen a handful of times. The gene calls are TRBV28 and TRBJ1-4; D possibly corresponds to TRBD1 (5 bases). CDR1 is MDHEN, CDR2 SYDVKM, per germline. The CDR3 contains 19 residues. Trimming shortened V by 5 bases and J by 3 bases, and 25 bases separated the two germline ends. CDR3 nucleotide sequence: TGTGCCAGCAGTCACGAAGGGCGGGACCGAGAGAGGGCTAATGAAAAACTGTTTTTT. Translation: CASSHEGRDRERANEKLFF.

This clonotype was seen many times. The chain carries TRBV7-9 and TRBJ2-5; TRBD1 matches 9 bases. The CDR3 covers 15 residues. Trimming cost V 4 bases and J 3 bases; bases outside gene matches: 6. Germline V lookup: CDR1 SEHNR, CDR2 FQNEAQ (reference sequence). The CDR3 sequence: CASSSAGQGKETQYF. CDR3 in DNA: TGTGCCAGCAGCTCCGCCGGACAGGGGAAAGAGACCCAGTACTTC.

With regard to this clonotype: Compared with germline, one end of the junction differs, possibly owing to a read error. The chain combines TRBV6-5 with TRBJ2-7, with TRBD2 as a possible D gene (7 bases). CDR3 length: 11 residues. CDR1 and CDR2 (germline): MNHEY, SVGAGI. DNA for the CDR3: TGTGCCAGCAGCCGAGGGGGGGCCCTAGTCTTC. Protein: CASSRGGALVF.

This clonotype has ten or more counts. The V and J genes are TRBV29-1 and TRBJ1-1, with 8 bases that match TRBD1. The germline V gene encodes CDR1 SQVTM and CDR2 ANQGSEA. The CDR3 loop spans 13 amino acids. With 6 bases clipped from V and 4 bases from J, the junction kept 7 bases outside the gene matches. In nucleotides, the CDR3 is TGCAGCGTCCAAGGACAGGGAGGCACTGAAGCTTTCTTT. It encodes CSVQGQGGTEAFF.

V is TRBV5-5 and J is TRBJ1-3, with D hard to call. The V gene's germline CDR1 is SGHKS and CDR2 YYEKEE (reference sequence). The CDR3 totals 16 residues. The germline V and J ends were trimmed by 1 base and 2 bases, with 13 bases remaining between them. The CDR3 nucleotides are TGTGCCAGCAGCTTGAGTACTGGGGTGGCTGGAAACACCATATATTTT. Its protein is CASSLSTGVAGNTIYF. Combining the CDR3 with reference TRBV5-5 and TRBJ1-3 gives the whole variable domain DAGVTQSPTHLIKTRGQQVTLRCSPISGHKSVSWYQQVLGQGPQFIFQYYEKEERGRGNFPDRFSARQFPNYSSELNVNALLLGDSALYLCASSLSTGVAGNTIYFGEGSWLTVV.

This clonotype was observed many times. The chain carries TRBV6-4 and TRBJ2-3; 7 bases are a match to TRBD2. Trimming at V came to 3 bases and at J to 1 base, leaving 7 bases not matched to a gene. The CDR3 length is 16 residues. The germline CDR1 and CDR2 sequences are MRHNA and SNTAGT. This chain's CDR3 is CASSESTSWGTDTQYF. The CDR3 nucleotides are TGTGCCAGCAGTGAGTCGACTAGCTGGGGCACAGATACGCAGTATTTT.

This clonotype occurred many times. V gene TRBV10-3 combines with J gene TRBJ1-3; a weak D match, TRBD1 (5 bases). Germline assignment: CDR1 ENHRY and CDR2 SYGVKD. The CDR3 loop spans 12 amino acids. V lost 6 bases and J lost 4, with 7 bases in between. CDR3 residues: CAISSGGNTIYF. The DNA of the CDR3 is TGTGCCATCAGCTCAGGGGGAAACACCATATATTTT.

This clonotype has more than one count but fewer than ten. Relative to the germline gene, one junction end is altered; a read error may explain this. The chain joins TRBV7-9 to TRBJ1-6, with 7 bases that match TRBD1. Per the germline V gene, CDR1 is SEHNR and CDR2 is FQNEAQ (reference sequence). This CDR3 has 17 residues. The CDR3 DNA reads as TGTGCCAGCAGATTAGCGACAGGGAGCTCCTATAATTCACCCCTCCACTTT. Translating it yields CASRLATGSSYNSPLHF.

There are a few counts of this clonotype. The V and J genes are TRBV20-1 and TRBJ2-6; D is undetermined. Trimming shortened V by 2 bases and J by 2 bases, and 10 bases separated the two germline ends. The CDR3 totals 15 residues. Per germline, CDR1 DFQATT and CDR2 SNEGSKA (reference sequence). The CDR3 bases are TGCAGTGCTAGACCCCCAGCCCCTGGGGCCAACGTCCTGACTTTC. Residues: CSARPPAPGANVLTF.

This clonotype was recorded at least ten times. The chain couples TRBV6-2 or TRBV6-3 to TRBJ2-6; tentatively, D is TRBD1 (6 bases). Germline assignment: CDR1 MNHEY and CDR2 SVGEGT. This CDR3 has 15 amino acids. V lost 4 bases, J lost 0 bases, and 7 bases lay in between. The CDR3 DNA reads TGTGCCAGCAGTTTGGACAGCTCTGGGGCCAACGTCCTGACTTTC. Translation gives CASSLDSSGANVLTF.

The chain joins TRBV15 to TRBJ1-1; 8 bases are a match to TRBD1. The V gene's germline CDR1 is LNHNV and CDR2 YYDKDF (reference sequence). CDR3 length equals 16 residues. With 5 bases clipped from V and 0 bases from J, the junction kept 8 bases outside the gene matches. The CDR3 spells CATSDGTGEMNTEAFF. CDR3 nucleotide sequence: TGTGCCACCAGCGACGGGACAGGCGAAATGAACACTGAAGCTTTCTTT.

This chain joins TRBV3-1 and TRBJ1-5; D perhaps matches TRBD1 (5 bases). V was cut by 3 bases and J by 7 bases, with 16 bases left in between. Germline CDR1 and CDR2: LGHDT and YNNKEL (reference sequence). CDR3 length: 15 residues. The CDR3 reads CASSQGVCRLQPQHF. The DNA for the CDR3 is TGTGCCAGCAGCCAGGGGGTCTGCCGTCTCCAGCCCCAGCATTTT.

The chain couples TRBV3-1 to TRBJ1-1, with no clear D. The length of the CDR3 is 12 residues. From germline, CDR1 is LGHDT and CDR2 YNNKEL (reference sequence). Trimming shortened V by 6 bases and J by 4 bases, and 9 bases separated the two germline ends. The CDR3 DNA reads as TGTGCCAGCAGGGATAGCGCCACTGAAGCTTTCTTT. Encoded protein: CASRDSATEAFF.

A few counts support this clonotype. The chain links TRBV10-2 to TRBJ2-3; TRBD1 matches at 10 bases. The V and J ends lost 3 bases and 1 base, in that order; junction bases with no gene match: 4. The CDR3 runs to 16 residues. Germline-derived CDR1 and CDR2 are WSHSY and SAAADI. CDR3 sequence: CASSETGTGGTDTQYF. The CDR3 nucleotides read TGCGCCAGCAGTGAAACCGGGACAGGGGGCACAGATACGCAGTATTTT.